This T cell receptor (beta chain) is drawn from a study of cytomegalovirus exposure and HLA in healthy donors. Overall study context: In an earlier analysis, around 120 million unique TCR beta sequences were found from about 190 million T cells.

Study outcomes and limitations: Sequence variants that were highly shared formed a cluster that was likely a sequencing artifact.

In the case of this clone: Its antigen is as yet unknown.

Donors were ostensibly healthy at sampling, although undocumented immune exposures were probable. PCR was performed using 60 Vbeta and 13 Jbeta primers. Sequencing was performed with immunoSEQ multiplex PCR; in TCRdb, only in-frame clones are kept and a portion is missing. The sample yields 150,000 to 200,000 clones, approximately 71% seen once. The receptor's source is a woman aged 18-29 years in good health and CMV-seropositive. The sample consisted of PBMCs.

The CDR3 sequence: CASSPTGVAYGYTF. CDR3 sequence (DNA): TGTGCCAGCTCACCTACAGGTGTAGCCTATGGCTACACCTTC. The rearrangement joins TRBV18 to TRBJ1-2; D might be TRBD1 (5 bases). Germline values: CDR1 KGHSH, CDR2 LQKENI. V shed 3 bases and J shed 4 bases, with 12 bases lying between them. This CDR3 comprises 14 residues.